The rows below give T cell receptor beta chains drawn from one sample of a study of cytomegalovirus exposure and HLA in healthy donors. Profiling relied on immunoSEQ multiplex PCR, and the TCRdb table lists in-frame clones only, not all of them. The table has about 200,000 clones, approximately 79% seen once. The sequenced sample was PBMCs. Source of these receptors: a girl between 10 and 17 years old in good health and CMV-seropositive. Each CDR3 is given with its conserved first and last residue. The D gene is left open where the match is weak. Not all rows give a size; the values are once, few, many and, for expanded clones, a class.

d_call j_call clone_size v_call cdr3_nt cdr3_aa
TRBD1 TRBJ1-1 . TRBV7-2 TGTGCCAGCAGCTTAGTGCAGGGGGCAAGCACTGAAGCTTTCTTT CASSLVQGASTEAFF
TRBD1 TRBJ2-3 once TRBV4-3 TGCGCCAGCAGCCAAAGGACAGGGCCCACAGATACGCAGTATTTT CASSQRTGPTDTQYF
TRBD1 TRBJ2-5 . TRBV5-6 TGTGCCAGCAGCTCCAGGACAGGATTGGCAGAGACCCAGTACTTC CASSSRTGLAETQYF
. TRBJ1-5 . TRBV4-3 TGCGCCAGCAGCCAAGGGCCGAATCAGCCCCAGCATTTT CASSQGPNQPQHF
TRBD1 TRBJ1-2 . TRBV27 TGTGCCAGCAGTTTATACGGGGGGACAGGGCTCTATGGCTACACCTTC CASSLYGGTGLYGYTF
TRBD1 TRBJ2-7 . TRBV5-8 TGTGCCAGCAGCCCCCGGGACAGGGGGCCCTACGAGCAGTACTTC CASSPRDRGPYEQYF
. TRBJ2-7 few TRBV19 TGTGCCAGTAGTCTCCGATCGGGGGTCGAGCAGTACTTC CASSLRSGVEQYF
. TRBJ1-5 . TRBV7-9 TGTGCCAGCAGCCTATTCACGGGACTCGGCAATCAGCCCCAGCATTTT CASSLFTGLGNQPQHF
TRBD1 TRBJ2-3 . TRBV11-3 TGTGCCAGCAGTTCCGGGACAGCGGATACGCAGTATTTT CASSSGTADTQYF
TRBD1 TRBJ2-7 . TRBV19 TGTGCCAGTAGCGGGACAGGGTTCGAGCAGTACTTC CASSGTGFEQYF
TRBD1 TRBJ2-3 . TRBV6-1 TGTGCCAGCAGACCCGACAGGGGTGGTACGCAGTATTTT CASRPDRGGTQYF
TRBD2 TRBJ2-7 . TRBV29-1 TGCAGCGCAGCCGGGACTAGTGACGAGCAGTACTTC CSAAGTSDEQYF
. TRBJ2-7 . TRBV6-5 TGTGCCAGCGCCCTAGCAGACACCTACGAGCAGTACTTC CASALADTYEQYF
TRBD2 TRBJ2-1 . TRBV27 TGTGCCAGCAGTAAAGGGACTAGCGGACTGAATGAGCAGTTCTTC CASSKGTSGLNEQFF
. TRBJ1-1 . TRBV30 TGTGCCTGGAGTTTAAAATCCACTTTGAACACTGAAGCTTTCTTT CAWSLKSTLNTEAFF
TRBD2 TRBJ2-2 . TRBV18 TGTGCCAGCTCACGGACTAGCGGGGGGGCCGGCGACACCGGGGAGCTGTTTTTT CASSRTSGGAGDTGELFF
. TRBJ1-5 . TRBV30 TGTGCCTGGAGTTCAGCGGGGATCAATCAGCCCCAGCATTTT CAWSSAGINQPQHF
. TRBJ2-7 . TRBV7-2 TGTGCCAGCAGCTTTTGGACGGAGGAGGCCTACGAGCAGTACTTC CASSFWTEEAYEQYF
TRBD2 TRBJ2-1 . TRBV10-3 TGTGCCATCACAACCGGGACTAGCGGGGGGGGGACCTACAATGAGCAGTTCTTC CAITTGTSGGGTYNEQFF
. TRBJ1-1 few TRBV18 TGTGCCAGCTCACGACTCAAAGTGAACACTGAAGCTTTCTTT CASSRLKVNTEAFF
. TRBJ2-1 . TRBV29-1 TGCAGCGTTGCCGGGGGGCCGGACAATGAGCAGTTCTTC CSVAGGPDNEQFF
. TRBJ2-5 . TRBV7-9 TGTGCCAGCAGCTTTCAGCGGATCCAAGAGACCCAGTACTTC CASSFQRIQETQYF
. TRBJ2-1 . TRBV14 TGTGCCAGCAGCCAAGATTGGATCCTAGCTAATCCTGAGCAGTTCTTC CASSQDWILANPEQFF
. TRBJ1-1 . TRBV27 TGTGCCAGCAGTTTGGCGGGGGTGGCTTTGAACACTGAAGCTTTCTTT CASSLAGVALNTEAFF
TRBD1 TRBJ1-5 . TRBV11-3 TGTGCCAGCAGCTTAGATCGACAGGGACGAGACGCTTATAGCAATCAGCCCCAGCATTTT CASSLDRQGRDAYSNQPQHF
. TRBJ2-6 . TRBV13 TGTGCCAGCAGCTTGCCAGGACACTCTGGGGCCAACGTCCTGACTTTC CASSLPGHSGANVLTF
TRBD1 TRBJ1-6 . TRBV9 TGTGCCAGCAGCGTAGCGGAGACAGGGGTATCCTATAATTCACCCCTCCACTTT CASSVAETGVSYNSPLHF
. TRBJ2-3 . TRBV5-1 TGCGCCAGCTTTAAGACAGTCTCCGCAGATACGCAGTATTTT CASFKTVSADTQYF
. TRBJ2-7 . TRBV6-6 TGTGCCAGCAGTTCCACTTTGAGTGAGCAGTACTTC CASSSTLSEQYF
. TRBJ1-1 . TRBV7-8 TGTGCCAGCAGCTTACATCGTACGGGGGACACTGAAGCTTTCTTT CASSLHRTGDTEAFF
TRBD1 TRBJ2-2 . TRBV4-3 TGCGCCAGCAGCCAAGATTTCACAGGGGGCCCCGGGGAGCTGTTTTTT CASSQDFTGGPGELFF
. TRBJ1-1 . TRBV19 TGTGCCAGTAGGTCTCGGCCGGGGGGGAACACTGAAGCTTTCTTT CASRSRPGGNTEAFF
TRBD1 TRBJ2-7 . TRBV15 TGTGCCACCAGCAGCCAGACAGGGTCCCCCTACGAGCAGTACTTC CATSSQTGSPYEQYF
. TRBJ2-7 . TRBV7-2 TGTGCCAGCAGCCCACGGGTAAAATCAGGTAATCAGGGATCTTTGGAGCAGTACTTC CASSPRVKSGNQGSLEQYF
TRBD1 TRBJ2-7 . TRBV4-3 TGCGCCAGCAGCCGCTTTAGGGCGACAGGGGTCGTCGAGCAGTACTTC CASSRFRATGVVEQYF
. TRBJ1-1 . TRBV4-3 TGCGCCAGCAGCCAAGATTTTGCTGCCAGTACGAAGACTGAAGCTTTCTTT CASSQDFAASTKTEAFF
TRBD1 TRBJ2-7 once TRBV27 TGTGCCAGCAGTTTGGTCACAGGGGGCGAGCAGTACTTC CASSLVTGGEQYF
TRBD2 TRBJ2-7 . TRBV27 TGTGCCAGCAGGCCGACTAGCGGGGGGCCCTCCTACGAGCAGTACTTC CASRPTSGGPSYEQYF
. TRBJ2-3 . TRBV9 TGTGCCAGCAGCGGAGGGGGGGGCACAGATACGCAGTATTTT CASSGGGGTDTQYF
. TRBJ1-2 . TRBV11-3 TGTGCCAGCAGAAAAGGTGGCACCGCTAACTATGGCCACACCTTC CASRKGGTANYGHTF
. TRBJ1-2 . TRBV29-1 TGCAGCGTCTCCACCGTCTGGCCGGGACAAACTCCTCTCGGCGGCTACACCTTC CSVSTVWPGQTPLGGYTF
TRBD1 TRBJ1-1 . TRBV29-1 TGCAGCGTTGAAGAACAGGGGGAAGCTTTCTTT CSVEEQGEAFF
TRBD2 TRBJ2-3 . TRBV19 TGTGCCAGTAGGAGGACTAGCGGGGCCACAGATACGCAGTATTTT CASRRTSGATDTQYF
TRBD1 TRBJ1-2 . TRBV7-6 TGTGCCAGCAGCTCGATGGGACAGGGGAACTATGGCTACACCTTC CASSSMGQGNYGYTF
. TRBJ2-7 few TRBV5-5 TGTGCCAGCAGGACTCTTAGCTCCTACGAGCAGTACTTC CASRTLSSYEQYF
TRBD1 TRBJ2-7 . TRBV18 TGTGCCAGCTCACCGGACAGGGCGGGTGTGCAGTACTTC CASSPDRAGVQYF
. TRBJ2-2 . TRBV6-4 TGTGCCAGCAGAGTTAGCGGCGGATACACCGGGGAGCTGTTTTTT CASRVSGGYTGELFF
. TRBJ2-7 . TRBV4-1 TGCGCCAGCAGCCAAGATCGGGGTTCGGACCCCCGGTACTTC CASSQDRGSDPRYF
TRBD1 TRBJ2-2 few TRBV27 TGTGCCAGCAGTCGACAGGGTGACACCGGGGAGCTGTTTTTT CASSRQGDTGELFF